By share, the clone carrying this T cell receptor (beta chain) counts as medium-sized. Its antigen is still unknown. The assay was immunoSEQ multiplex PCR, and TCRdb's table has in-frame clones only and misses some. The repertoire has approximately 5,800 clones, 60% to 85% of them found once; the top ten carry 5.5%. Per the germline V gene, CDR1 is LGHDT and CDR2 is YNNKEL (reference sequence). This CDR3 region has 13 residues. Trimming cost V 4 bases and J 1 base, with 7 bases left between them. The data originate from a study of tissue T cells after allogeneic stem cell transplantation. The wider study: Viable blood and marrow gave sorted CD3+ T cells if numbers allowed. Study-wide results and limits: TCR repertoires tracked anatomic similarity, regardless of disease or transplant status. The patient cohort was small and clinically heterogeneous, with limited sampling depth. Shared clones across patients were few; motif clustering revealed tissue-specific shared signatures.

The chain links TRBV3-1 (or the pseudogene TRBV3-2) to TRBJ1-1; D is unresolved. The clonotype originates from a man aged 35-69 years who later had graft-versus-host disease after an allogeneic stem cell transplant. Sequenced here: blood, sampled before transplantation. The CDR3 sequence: CASSLLANTEAFF. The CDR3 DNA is TGTGCCAGCAGCCTCCTAGCGAACACTGAAGCTTTCTTT.